The clone carrying this TCR beta chain occurred many times. Its antigen is unidentified. TCR beta CDR3 sequences were amplified from RNA transcripts. First-round RT-PCR of the TCR CDR3 relied on the HTBI primer set. Via MiXCR, TCRdb re-called the multiplex PCR reads, giving one row per CDR3 protein. The table shows approximately 610,000 distinct CDR3 sequences, with approximately 15% occurring only once. There are 13 residues in the CDR3. The V gene's germline CDR1 is GTSNPN and CDR2 SVGIG (reference sequence). V lost 0 bases and J 2 bases, leaving 5 bases between the germline ends. The data derive from a study of T cells in Graves' hyperthyroidism and ophthalmopathy. The study's findings and limits: A 13 V-J signature model discriminated ophthalmopathy versus stable hyperthyroidism. Expanded thyroid clonotypes (above 0.001) were mostly also found in blood.

Uncontrolled infection, other autoimmune disease, pregnancy or lactation excluded patients. The PBMCs studied were ones that came from 10 ml fresh peripheral blood. Sequences were obtained from blood. This receptor was obtained from a woman in her late teens or twenties with Graves' hyperthyroidism. The V call is TRBV30, the J call TRBJ1-5; TRBD1 might be the D (5 bases). The CDR3 sequence is CAWSVTGNQPQHF. Written as DNA, the CDR3 is TGTGCCTGGAGTGTGACAGGCAATCAGCCCCAGCATTTT.